The 2 T cell receptor beta chains presented below share a single source sample, sequenced in a study of blood T cell repertoires in COVID-19. Measured with immunoSEQ multiplex PCR; TCRdb has only the in-frame clones, and not every one. Here the sample spans about 130,000 clones, just under 85% being singletons. The sequenced sample consisted of peripheral blood. The origin of the receptors is an elderly woman with acute or convalescent COVID-19.

The V and J genes are TRBV4-2 and TRBJ1-2; possibly TRBD1 for D (5 bases). The V gene lost 0 bases and the J gene lost 4 bases, with 18 bases spanning the gap. CDR3 size: 17 residues. Germline V gives CDR1 LGHNA, CDR2 YNFKEQ. In nucleotides, the CDR3 is TGTGCCAGCAGCCAAGATATGGATAAGGGGTCGGCCTATGGCTACACCTTC. Protein: CASSQDMDKGSAYGYTF.

The V call is TRBV4-1, the J call TRBJ1-2; maybe TRBD1 (6 bases). CDR3 length equals 14 residues. V was trimmed by 3 bases and J by 4 bases, leaving 12 bases between them. Germline V gives CDR1 MGHRA, CDR2 YSYEKL. Here the CDR3 reads CASSHQDRIYGYTF. The CDR3 nucleotides are TGCGCCAGCAGCCATCAAGACAGGATCTATGGCTACACCTTC.